The 28 T cell receptor beta chains below were found in one sample sequenced in a study of vaccination effects on CD4 cells after COVID-19. Ahead of sequencing, the ViraFEST assay grew antigen-specific CD4+ T cells using viral peptide pools. Having been cultured for 10 days, the cells underwent CD4+ T cell isolation. PCR-confirmed SARS-CoV-2 infection occurred in the person between March and December 2020. No antigen has been identified for these receptors. Clones were sequenced by immunoSEQ multiplex PCR, and TCRdb holds only the in-frame ones, with some missing. There are 55,000 or so clones in the sample; 75% to 85% occur only once, and around 5.5% lies in the top ten. Sequenced material: CD4+ T cells from PBMCs cultured with HIV peptides, taken before COVID-19 vaccination. Specified subset: HIV-1 Nef peptide pool negative control/reference culture. Receptor source: a human donor who had a prior SARS-CoV-2 infection.

The rearrangement links TRBV30 to TRBJ2-3, with 7 bases aligning to TRBD2. The V gene's germline CDR1 is GTSNPN and CDR2 SVGIG (reference sequence). CDR3 size: 16 residues. J lost 6 bases, V lost 4 bases, and 16 bases had no gene match. CDR3 DNA sequence: TGTGCCTGGATTCAGTTTGGGAGGGGCGGGGTCGATACGCAGTATTTT. Translating gives CAWIQFGRGGVDTQYF.

This clone was counted between two and nine times. V gene TRBV7-2 combines with J gene TRBJ2-1; D remains unclear. The CDR3 has 13 residues. Germline CDR1 reads SGHTA; CDR2 reads FQGNSA. V was cut by 2 bases and J by 10 bases, with 12 bases left in between. This CDR3 is CASSLIPSPEQFF. The CDR3 region has the DNA TGTGCCAGCAGCTTAATCCCTAGTCCCGAGCAGTTCTTC. Variable domain in full (rest from reference TRBV7-2 and TRBJ2-1): GAGVSQSPSNKVTEKGKDVELRCDPISGHTALYWYRQSLGQGLEFLIYFQGNSAPDKSGLPSDRFSAERTGGSVSTLTIQRTQQEDSAVYLCASSLIPSPEQFFGPGTRLTVL.

The V call is TRBV4-3, the J call TRBJ1-1; D possibly corresponds to TRBD1 (6 bases). The V gene lost 1 base and the J gene lost 0 bases, with 15 bases spanning the gap. Germline lookup yields CDR1 LGHNA and CDR2 YSLEER. There are 17 residues in the CDR3. The CDR3 DNA reads TGCGCCAGCAGCCAAGTTTTAGGCAGGGGATTGAACACTGAAGCTTTCTTT. Residues: CASSQVLGRGLNTEAFF.

The chain joins TRBV30 to TRBJ2-1; possibly TRBD1 for D (6 bases). CDR1 and CDR2 (germline): GTSNPN, SVGIG (reference sequence). The ends were cut back, 2 bases at V and 10 bases at J, with 12 bases in the middle. This CDR3 is 12 amino acids long. In DNA, the CDR3 is TGTGCCTGGAGTCCCATGACAGGCGAGCAGTTCTTC. The encoded protein is CAWSPMTGEQFF.

In this sample, this clone turned up a few times. In DNA form, the CDR3 reads TGCGCCAGCAGCTCGGACAGTTCGAACACCGGGGAGCTGTTTTTT. As protein: CASSSDSSNTGELFF. The chain joins TRBV5-1 to TRBJ2-2, with D perhaps matching TRBD1 (6 bases). The CDR3 totals 15 residues. Germline lookup yields CDR1 SGHRS and CDR2 YFSETQ. With 3 bases removed from V and 0 bases from J, the gap between germline ends came to 9 bases.

The chain combines TRBV6-1 with TRBJ1-2; a possible D gene is TRBD1 (6 bases). Germline CDR1 and CDR2: MNHNS and SASEGT. Deletions cut 2 bases from V and 2 bases from J, with 15 bases between. The CDR3 consists of 16 residues. The CDR3 bases are TGTGCCAGCAGTGAAAGGCTTGGGGGCCCCAACTATGGCTACACCTTC. It yields the protein CASSERLGGPNYGYTF.

The chain has TRBV11-3 and TRBJ2-3, with TRBD2 matching over 9 bases. The CDR3 has 16 amino acids. CDR1 is SGHNT and CDR2 is YENEEA in the germline V gene. Trimming at V came to 3 bases and at J to 0 bases, leaving 4 bases not matched to a gene. The CDR3 nucleotides read TGTGCCAGCAGCTTCGGACTAGCGCGGAGCACAGATACGCAGTATTTT. This sequence encodes CASSFGLARSTDTQYF. The full variable domain, completed using reference TRBV11-3 and TRBJ2-3, is EAGVVQSPRYKIIEKKQPVAFWCNPISGHNTLYWYLQNLGQGPELLIRYENEEAVDDSQLPKDRFSAERLKGVDSTLKIQPAELGDSAVYLCASSFGLARSTDTQYFGPGTRLTVL.

This sequence joins TRBV21-1 and TRBJ2-7; the table's TRBD2 call for D was not verified on the DNA. TRBV21-1 is recorded as a pseudogene. There are 14 residues in the CDR3. The CDR3 nucleotides are TGTGCCAGCAGCAAAAGTGGGAGGCCCTACGAGCAGTACTTC. Amino acids: CASSKSGRPYEQYF.

This clone came up a few times. The chain has TRBV16 and TRBJ1-2; D unclear. This CDR3 is 12 amino acids long. Germline assignment: CDR1 KGHSY and CDR2 FQNENV. V shed 2 bases and J shed 4 bases, with 5 bases lying between them. This CDR3 reads CASSQITYGYTF. The CDR3 DNA reads TGTGCCAGCAGCCAAATCACCTATGGCTACACCTTC.

This clone is a singleton in its sample. This chain joins TRBV7-2 and TRBJ2-7; 16 bases fit TRBD2. The CDR3 covers 18 residues. With V trimmed by 2 bases and J by 5 bases, 9 bases remained unmatched. Germline V gives CDR1 SGHTA, CDR2 FQGNSA. CDR3 coding DNA: TGTGCCAGCAGCTTACTGGGACTAGCGGGAGGGCCTGTTGACGAGCAGTACTTC. Amino acids: CASSLLGLAGGPVDEQYF.

CDR3 residues: CASSLRQGEDEQYF. In DNA form, the CDR3 reads TGTGCCAGCAGCCTCCGACAGGGCGAGGATGAGCAGTACTTC. The chain links TRBV7-9 to TRBJ2-7, with 7 bases fitting TRBD1. Unmatched junction bases numbered 11, after V lost 5 bases and J lost 7 bases. Germline-derived CDR1 and CDR2 are SEHNR and FQNEAQ (reference sequence). The CDR3 is 14 residues long.

The chain recombines TRBV5-1 with TRBJ1-5; D is uncertain. The CDR3 extends over 14 amino acids. The V gene's germline CDR1 is SGHRS and CDR2 YFSETQ. The V end lost 5 bases, the J end lost 6 bases, and 15 bases lay between the germline ends. CDR3 sequence: CASSPNRGGQPQHF. The CDR3, as DNA: TGCGCCAGCAGTCCCAATCGGGGTGGTCAGCCCCAGCATTTT.

This chain uses TRBV6-5 with TRBJ1-5, with 7 positions matching TRBD1. The germline gives CDR1 MNHEY, CDR2 SVGAGI. V gave up 1 base and J gave up 5 bases; unmatched junction bases: 5. This CDR3 has 15 residues. CDR3 nucleotide sequence: TGTGCCAGCAGTTACTTGCCCGGGACAGATCAGCCCCAGCATTTT. Translation gives CASSYLPGTDQPQHF.

CDR3 nucleotides: TGTGCCAGCAGCTTAGAGGGCACCTTAAGTGGGGAGACCCAGTACTTC. Encoded protein: CASSLEGTLSGETQYF. The rearrangement links TRBV7-2 to TRBJ2-5; no definite D call. Germline V gene data show CDR1 as SGHTA and CDR2 as FQGNSA. V was trimmed by 1 base and J by 5 bases, leaving 17 bases between them. This CDR3 has 16 amino acids.

The rearrangement uses TRBV6-5 and TRBJ1-2; 7 bases line up with TRBD1. Germline V gene data show CDR1 as MNHEY and CDR2 as SVGAGI. V lost 4 bases and J lost 13; bases outside the gene matches: 9. The CDR3 consists of 12 residues. CDR3 nucleotides: TGTGCCAGCAGTTTAAGACAGGGACCCTTCACCTTC. Translation gives CASSLRQGPFTF.

This rearrangement joins TRBV7-6 to TRBJ2-7, with TRBD2 identical over 10 bases. CDR3 length: 15 residues. J gave up 0 bases and V 4 bases, and 3 bases lay outside the gene matches. The germline gives CDR1 SGHVS, CDR2 FNYEAQ. The CDR3 region has the DNA TGTGCCAGCAGCTCACGGACTAGCGGCTCCTACGAGCAGTACTTC. It codes for CASSSRTSGSYEQYF.

The chain is built from TRBV9 and TRBJ2-1; 7 bases map to TRBD1. The J segment lost 12 bases and the V segment lost 1 base, leaving 13 bases of the junction unmatched. Germline V gives CDR1 SGDLS, CDR2 YYNGEE. The CDR3 extends over 15 amino acids. In DNA, the CDR3 is TGTGCCAGCAGCGTAACCCGGGACAGAGTCCTTGGGCAGTTCTTC. This translates into CASSVTRDRVLGQFF.

V usage is TRBV6-2 or TRBV6-3 and J usage is TRBJ1-2; maybe TRBD1 (5 bases). V lost 0 bases to trimming and J lost 4 bases, with 21 bases between them. CDR3 size: 18 residues. The germline gives CDR1 MNHEY, CDR2 SVGEGT. The CDR3 sequence is CASSYSKGSAGAPYGYTF. CDR3 sequence (DNA): TGTGCCAGCAGTTACTCGAAAGGGTCGGCCGGGGCACCCTATGGCTACACCTTC.

In this sample, this clone turned up once. This rearrangement joins TRBV18 to TRBJ2-6; D is unclear. Trimming left V 3 bases short and J 3 bases short, with 12 bases between. Germline CDR1 reads KGHSH; CDR2 reads LQKENI. The CDR3 consists of 16 residues. The CDR3 region is CASSPTGRLGANVLTF. The CDR3 nucleotides are TGTGCCAGCTCACCCACCGGAAGGCTTGGGGCCAACGTCCTGACTTTC.

This chain connects TRBV3-1 (or the pseudogene TRBV3-2) to TRBJ2-2, with 11 bases lining up with TRBD2. V lost 7 bases and J lost 2; bases outside the gene matches: 9. Germline V gives CDR1 LGHDT, CDR2 YNNKEL (reference sequence). This CDR3 has 17 residues. CDR3 sequence reads: CASTLGTSGINTGELFF. CDR3 nucleotide sequence: TGTGCCAGCACCCTAGGGACTAGCGGTATAAACACCGGGGAGCTGTTTTTT.

This clone was detected a few times. J is TRBJ2-1 and V is TRBV18; 12 bases line up with TRBD2. The CDR3 is made up of 15 amino acids. Germline trimming cut 4 bases from V and 4 bases from J; bases unmatched to any gene: 2. Germline V gives CDR1 KGHSH, CDR2 LQKENI. The CDR3 bases are TGTGCCAGCTCACGAGGACTAGCGGGATACAATGAGCAGTTCTTC. Translated: CASSRGLAGYNEQFF.

This clone was found once. This chain joins TRBV3-1 (or the pseudogene TRBV3-2) and TRBJ1-4; no reliable D call. Per the germline V gene, CDR1 is LGHDT and CDR2 is YNNKEL (reference sequence). The V and J ends lost 5 bases and 8 bases respectively, with 12 bases between them. This CDR3 region has 13 residues. CDR3 DNA: TGTGCCAGCAGCTCCAGGACGGGGGAAAAACTGTTTTTT. The encoded protein is CASSSRTGEKLFF.

The chain is built from TRBV2 and TRBJ2-3, with 8 bases fitting TRBD2. V was pared by 6 bases and J by 4 bases, with 9 bases of the junction left unmatched. The CDR3 length is 15 residues. CDR1 is SNHLY, CDR2 FYNNEI, per germline. CDR3 nucleotide sequence: TGTGCCAGCAGCCTGAAAAGCGGGAGCTCAGATACGCAGTATTTT. It translates to CASSLKSGSSDTQYF.

The chain employs TRBV5-1 and TRBJ1-1; the D is unclear. The CDR3 has 13 amino acids. V lost 0 bases, J lost 1 base, and 4 bases lay in between. Germline lookup yields CDR1 SGHRS and CDR2 YFSETQ. The CDR3 coding sequence is TGCGCCAGCAGCTTGGGTTGGAACACTGAAGCTTTCTTT. Protein sequence: CASSLGWNTEAFF.

This rearrangement joins TRBV6-6 to TRBJ2-4, with TRBD2 matching over 9 bases. This CDR3 region has 16 residues. V gave up 4 bases and J gave up 5 bases; unmatched junction bases: 9. Germline V gene sequence: CDR1 MNHNY, CDR2 SVGAGI (reference sequence). The CDR3 DNA reads TGTGCCAGCAGTTCTGGGTCGACTAGCGGACAAAACATTCAGTACTTC. Its protein product is CASSSGSTSGQNIQYF.

The V call is TRBV15, the J call TRBJ2-2, with 9 bases that match TRBD2. Germline loops: CDR1 LNHNV, CDR2 YYDKDF (reference sequence). V lost 4 bases to trimming and J lost 5 bases; unmatched junction nucleotides: 14. The CDR3 covers 18 residues. CDR3 in amino acids: CATSTNRREGRKTGELFF. In DNA form, the CDR3 reads TGTGCCACCAGCACAAACCGGCGGGAGGGCCGTAAAACCGGGGAGCTGTTTTTT.

This chain connects TRBV18 to TRBJ1-2, with 9 bases identical to TRBD1. Germline CDR1 and CDR2: KGHSH and LQKENI. V shed 6 bases and J 3 bases; nucleotides not matched to a gene: 5. CDR3 length: 14 residues. The CDR3 reads CASSLRQGDYGYTF. CDR3 nucleotide sequence: TGTGCCAGCTCTCTTAGACAGGGGGACTATGGCTACACCTTC.

The genes are TRBV6-1 and TRBJ2-2; 12 bases are a match to TRBD1. The CDR3 loop spans 16 amino acids. CDR1 and CDR2 (germline): MNHNS, SASEGT. V was pared by 4 bases and J by 7 bases, with 7 bases of the junction left unmatched. CDR3 in DNA: TGTGCCAGCAGTGGGGGGACAGGGGGCTTTGTCGGGGAGCTGTTTTTT. This codes for CASSGGTGGFVGELFF.